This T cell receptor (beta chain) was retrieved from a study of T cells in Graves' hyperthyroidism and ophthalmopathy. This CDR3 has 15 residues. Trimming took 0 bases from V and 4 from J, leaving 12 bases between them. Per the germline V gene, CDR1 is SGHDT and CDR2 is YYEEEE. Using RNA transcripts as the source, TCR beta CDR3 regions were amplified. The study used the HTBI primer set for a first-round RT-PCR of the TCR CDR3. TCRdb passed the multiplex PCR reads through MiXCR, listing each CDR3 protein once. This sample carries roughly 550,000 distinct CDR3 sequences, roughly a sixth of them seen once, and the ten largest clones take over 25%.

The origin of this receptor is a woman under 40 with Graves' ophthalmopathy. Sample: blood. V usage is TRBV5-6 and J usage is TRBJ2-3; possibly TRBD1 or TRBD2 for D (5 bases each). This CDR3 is CASSLAPSRADTQYF. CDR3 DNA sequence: TGTGCCAGCAGCTTGGCGCCTAGCAGGGCAGATACGCAGTATTTT.